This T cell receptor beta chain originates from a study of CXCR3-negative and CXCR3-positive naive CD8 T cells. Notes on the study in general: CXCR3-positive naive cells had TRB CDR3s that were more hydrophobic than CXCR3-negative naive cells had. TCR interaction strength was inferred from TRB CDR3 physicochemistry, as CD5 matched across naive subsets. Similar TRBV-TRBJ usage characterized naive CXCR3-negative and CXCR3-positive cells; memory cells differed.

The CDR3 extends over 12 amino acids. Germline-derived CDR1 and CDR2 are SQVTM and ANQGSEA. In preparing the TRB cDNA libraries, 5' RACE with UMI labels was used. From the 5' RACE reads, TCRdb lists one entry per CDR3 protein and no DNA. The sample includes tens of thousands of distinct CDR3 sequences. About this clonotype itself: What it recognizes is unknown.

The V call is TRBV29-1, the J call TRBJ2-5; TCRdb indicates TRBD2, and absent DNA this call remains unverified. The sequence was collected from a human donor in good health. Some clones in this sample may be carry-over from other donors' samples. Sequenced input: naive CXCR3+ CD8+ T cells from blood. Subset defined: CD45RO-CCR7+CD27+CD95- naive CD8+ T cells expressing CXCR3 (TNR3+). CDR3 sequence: CSGENRSETQYF.